Below, one T cell receptor beta chain is given with its context. Original methodology: Nucleated cell number was recorded as an estimate derived from reference gene primer amplification. Clones were read by immunoSEQ multiplex PCR, and TCRdb kept only the in-frame ones, dropping some. For V, J and clone size, that table is used; D and trimming come from the DNA. Altogether 200,000 or so clones are present, 84% being singletons, with the ten largest covering 20%. This entry belongs to a study of blood T cell repertoires in COVID-19. Study at large: Some COVID-19 samples were acute and others convalescent; all came from the United States, Italy and Spain. From T cells, B-cell-depleted T cells, or PBMCs came the material, which was cDNA or gDNA.

Germline-derived CDR1 and CDR2 are KGHDR and SFDVKD. V lost 2 bases and J lost 6; bases outside the gene matches: 8. This CDR3 region has 17 residues. V gene TRBV24-1 combines with J gene TRBJ2-1; 11 positions match TRBD1. The TCR comes from a human donor in a cohort sampled during active COVID-19. The specimen sequenced was peripheral blood. CDR3 sequence: CATSDSHGQGAVNEQFF. The CDR3 nucleotides read TGTGCCACCAGTGATTCCCATGGACAGGGGGCTGTCAATGAGCAGTTCTTC.